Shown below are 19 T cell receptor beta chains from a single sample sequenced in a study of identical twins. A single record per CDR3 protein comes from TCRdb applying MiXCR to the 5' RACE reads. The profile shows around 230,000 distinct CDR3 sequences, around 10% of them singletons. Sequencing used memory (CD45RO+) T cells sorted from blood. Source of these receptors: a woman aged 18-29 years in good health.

The DNA for the CDR3 is TGCGCCAGCAGCTTGGCGCAGGGAGGAAACACCATATATTTT. It yields the protein CASSLAQGGNTIYF. This rearrangement joins TRBV5-1 to TRBJ1-3; tentative D call: TRBD1 (5 bases). The CDR3 spans 14 residues. Per germline, CDR1 SGHRS and CDR2 YFSETQ. V gave up 0 bases and J gave up 4 bases, with 8 bases separating them. Using reference TRBV5-1 and TRBJ1-3 for the parts outside the CDR3, the full variable domain is KAGVTQTPRYLIKTRGQQVTLSCSPISGHRSVSWYQQTPGQGLQFLFEYFSETQRNKGNFPGRFSGRQFSNSRSEMNVSTLELGDSALYLCASSLAQGGNTIYFGEGSWLTVV.

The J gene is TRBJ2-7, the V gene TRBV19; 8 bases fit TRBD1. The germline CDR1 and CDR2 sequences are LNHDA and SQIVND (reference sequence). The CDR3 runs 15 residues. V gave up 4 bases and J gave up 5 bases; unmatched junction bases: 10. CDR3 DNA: TGTGCCAGTAGTACCAGGGGGCGCTTGGGGCACGAGCAGTACTTC. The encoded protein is CASSTRGRLGHEQYF.

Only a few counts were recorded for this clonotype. The CDR3 DNA follows: TGTGCCAGCAAGGCCGAAGCATCTGGGGCCAACGTCCTGACTTTC. Translated: CASKAEASGANVLTF. The V call is TRBV2, the J call TRBJ2-6; no reliable D call. The CDR3 extends over 15 amino acids. Germline CDR1 reads SNHLY; CDR2 reads FYNNEI. Trimming cost V 7 bases and J 1 base, with 11 bases left between them. The entire variable domain, with the rest obtained from reference TRBV2 and TRBJ2-6, is as follows: EPEVTQTPSHQVTQMGQEVILRCVPISNHLYFYWYRQILGQKVEFLVSFYNNEISEKSEIFDDQFSVERPDGSNFTLKIRSTKLEDSAMYFCASKAEASGANVLTFGAGSRLTVL.

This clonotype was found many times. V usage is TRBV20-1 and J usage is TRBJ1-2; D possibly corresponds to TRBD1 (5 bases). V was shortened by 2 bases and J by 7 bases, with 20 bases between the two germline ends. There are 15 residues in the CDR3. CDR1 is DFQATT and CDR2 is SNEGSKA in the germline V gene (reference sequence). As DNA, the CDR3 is TGCAGTGCTAGACCCCCGGGACGCATGGACTCTGGCTACACCTTC. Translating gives CSARPPGRMDSGYTF.

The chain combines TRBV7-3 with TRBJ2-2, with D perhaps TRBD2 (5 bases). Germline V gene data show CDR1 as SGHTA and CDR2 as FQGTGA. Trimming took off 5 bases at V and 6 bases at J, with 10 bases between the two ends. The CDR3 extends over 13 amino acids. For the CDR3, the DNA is TGTGCCAGCAGCCCAGGACTTCCCGGGGAGCTGTTTTTT. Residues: CASSPGLPGELFF. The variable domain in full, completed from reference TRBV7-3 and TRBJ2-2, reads GAGVSQTPSNKVTEKGKYVELRCDPISGHTALYWYRQSLGQGPEFLIYFQGTGAADDSGLPNDRFFAVRPEGSVSTLKIQRTERGDSAVYLCASSPGLPGELFFGEGSRLTVL.

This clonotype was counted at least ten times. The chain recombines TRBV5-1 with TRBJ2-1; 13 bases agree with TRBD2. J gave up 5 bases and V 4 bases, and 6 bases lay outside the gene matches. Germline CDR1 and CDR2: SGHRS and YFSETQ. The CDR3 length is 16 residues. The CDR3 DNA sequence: TGCGCCAGCAGCCTCCAACTAGCGGGGGGGCACAATGAGCAGTTCTTC. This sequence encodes CASSLQLAGGHNEQFF. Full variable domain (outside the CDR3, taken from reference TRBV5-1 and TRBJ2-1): KAGVTQTPRYLIKTRGQQVTLSCSPISGHRSVSWYQQTPGQGLQFLFEYFSETQRNKGNFPGRFSGRQFSNSRSEMNVSTLELGDSALYLCASSLQLAGGHNEQFFGPGTRLTVL.

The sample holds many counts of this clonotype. The CDR3 here is CASSFTGTGNEAFF. In nucleotides, the CDR3 is TGCGCCAGCAGCTTTACCGGGACAGGAAATGAAGCTTTCTTT. V is TRBV5-1 and J is TRBJ1-1; 8 bases line up with TRBD1. The CDR3 extends over 14 amino acids. V trimming: 2 bases; J trimming: 7 bases; junction bases outside the gene matches: 7. CDR1 is SGHRS and CDR2 is YFSETQ in the germline V gene.

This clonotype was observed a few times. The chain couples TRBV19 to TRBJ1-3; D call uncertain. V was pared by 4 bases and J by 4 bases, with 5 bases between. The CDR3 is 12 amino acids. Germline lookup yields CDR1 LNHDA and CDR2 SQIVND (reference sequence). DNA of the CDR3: TGTGCCAGTAGTAGTGGCGGAAACACCATATATTTT. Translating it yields CASSSGGNTIYF.

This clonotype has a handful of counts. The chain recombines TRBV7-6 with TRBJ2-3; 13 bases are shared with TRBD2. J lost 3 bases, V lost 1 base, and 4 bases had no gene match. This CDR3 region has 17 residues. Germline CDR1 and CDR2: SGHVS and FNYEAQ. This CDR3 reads CASSLDPTSGGTDTQYF. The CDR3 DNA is TGTGCCAGCAGCTTAGATCCGACTAGCGGGGGGACAGATACGCAGTATTTT. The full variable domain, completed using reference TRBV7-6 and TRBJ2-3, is GAGVSQSPRYKVTKRGQDVALRCDPISGHVSLYWYRQALGQGPEFLTYFNYEAQQDKSGLPNDRFSAERPEGSISTLTIQRTEQRDSAMYRCASSLDPTSGGTDTQYFGPGTRLTVL.

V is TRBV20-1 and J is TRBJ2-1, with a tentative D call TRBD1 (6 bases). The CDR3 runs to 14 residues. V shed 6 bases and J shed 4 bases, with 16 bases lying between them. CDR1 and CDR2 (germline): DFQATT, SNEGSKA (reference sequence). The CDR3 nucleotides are TGCAGTGCCAAACCCCTCGACAGGTACAATGAGCAGTTCTTC. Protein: CSAKPLDRYNEQFF.

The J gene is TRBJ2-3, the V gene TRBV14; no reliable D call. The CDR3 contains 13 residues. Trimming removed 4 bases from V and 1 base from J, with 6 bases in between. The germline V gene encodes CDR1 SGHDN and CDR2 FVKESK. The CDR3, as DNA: TGTGCCAGCAGCCGCAGACGCACAGATACGCAGTATTTT. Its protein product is CASSRRRTDTQYF.

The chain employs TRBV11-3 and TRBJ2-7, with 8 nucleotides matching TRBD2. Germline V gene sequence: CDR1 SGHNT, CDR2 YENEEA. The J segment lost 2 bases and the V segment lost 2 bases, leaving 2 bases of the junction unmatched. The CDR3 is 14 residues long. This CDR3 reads CASSLSSGAYEQYF. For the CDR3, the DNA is TGTGCCAGCAGCTTAAGTAGCGGGGCCTACGAGCAGTACTTC.

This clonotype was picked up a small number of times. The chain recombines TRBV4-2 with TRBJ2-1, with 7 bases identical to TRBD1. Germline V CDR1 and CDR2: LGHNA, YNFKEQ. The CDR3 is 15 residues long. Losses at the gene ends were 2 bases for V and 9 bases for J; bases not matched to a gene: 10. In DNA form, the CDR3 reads TGTGCCAGCAGCCAATTTGGGAAGGGGGCGAGTGAGCAGTTCTTC. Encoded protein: CASSQFGKGASEQFF.

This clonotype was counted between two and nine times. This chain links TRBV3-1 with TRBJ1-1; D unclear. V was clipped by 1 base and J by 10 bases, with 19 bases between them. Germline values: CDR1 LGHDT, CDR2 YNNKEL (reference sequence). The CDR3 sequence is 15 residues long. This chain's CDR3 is CASSQGTSLGKRAFF. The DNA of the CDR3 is TGTGCCAGCAGCCAAGGGACTTCCCTGGGGAAAAGAGCTTTCTTT.

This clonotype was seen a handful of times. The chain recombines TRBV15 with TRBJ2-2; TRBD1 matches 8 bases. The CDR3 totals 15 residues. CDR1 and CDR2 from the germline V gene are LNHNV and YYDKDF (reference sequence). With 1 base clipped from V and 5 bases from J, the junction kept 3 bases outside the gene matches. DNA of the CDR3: TGTGCCACCAGCAGAGCCCGACAGGGGACCGGGGAGCTGTTTTTT. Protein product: CATSRARQGTGELFF.

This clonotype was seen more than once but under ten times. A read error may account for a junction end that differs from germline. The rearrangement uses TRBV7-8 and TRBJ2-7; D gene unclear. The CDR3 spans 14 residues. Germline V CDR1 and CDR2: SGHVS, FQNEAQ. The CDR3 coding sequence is TGTGCCAGCAGCTTAGGTGTTTCGACAACGCCCGGTCACTTC. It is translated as CASSLGVSTTPGHF.

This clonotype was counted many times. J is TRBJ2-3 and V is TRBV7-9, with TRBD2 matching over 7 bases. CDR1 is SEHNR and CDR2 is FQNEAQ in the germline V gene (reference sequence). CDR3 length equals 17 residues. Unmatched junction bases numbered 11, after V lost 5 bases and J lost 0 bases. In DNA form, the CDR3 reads TGTGCCAGCAGCCCGGGGGGACTCGCCACTAGCACAGATACGCAGTATTTT. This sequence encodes CASSPGGLATSTDTQYF.

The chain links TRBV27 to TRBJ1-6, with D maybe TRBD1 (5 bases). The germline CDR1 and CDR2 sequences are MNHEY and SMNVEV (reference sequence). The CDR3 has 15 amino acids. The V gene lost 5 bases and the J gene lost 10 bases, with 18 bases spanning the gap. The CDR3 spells CASSPPGQGSSPLHF. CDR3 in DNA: TGTGCCAGCAGTCCCCCCGGCCAGGGAAGCTCACCCCTCCACTTT.

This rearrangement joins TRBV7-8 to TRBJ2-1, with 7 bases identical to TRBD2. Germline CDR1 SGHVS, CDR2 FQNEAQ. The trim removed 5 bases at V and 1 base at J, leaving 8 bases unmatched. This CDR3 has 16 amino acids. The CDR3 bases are TGTGCCAGCAGCGCGCGACTAGCAAGGTCCTACAATGAGCAGTTCTTC. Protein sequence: CASSARLARSYNEQFF.